These 29 T cell receptor delta chains share one sample of origin, sequenced in a study of Vδ1+ human thymocytes. These receptors' antigens are unknown. Study-level points and caveats: Thymic TRG and TRD repertoires appeared highly polyclonal.

RNA was extracted from the cells and then reverse transcribed. The CDR3 regions were amplified by multiplex PCR from V-gene primers to a constant-region primer. TCRdb re-called clones from the multiplex PCR reads via CATT. The sample lists about 75,000 delta-chain clones; approximately 37% were seen once. Sequencing was carried out using Vdelta1+ gamma-delta thymocytes from the thymus. This sample's subset: FACS-sorted CD3+ TCRalphabeta- TCRVdelta1+ TCRVdelta2- thymocytes. Every receptor here comes from a boy under two years old who had congenital heart surgery.

The V gene is TRDV1, the J gene TRDJ1; 10 bases are a match to TRDD3. The CDR3 runs 17 residues. V was clipped by 4 bases and J by 2 bases; unmatched bases: 10. Germline V gene sequence: CDR1 TSWWSYY, CDR2 QGS. The CDR3 reads CALGGAGTWGITDKLIF. The CDR3 DNA sequence: TGTGCTCTTGGGGGCGCGGGCACCTGGGGGATAACCGATAAACTCATCTTT.

The chain combines TRDV1 with TRDJ1; 7 bases align to TRDD3. In germline, CDR1 is TSWWSYY, CDR2 QGS. Trimming cost V 1 base and J 0 bases; bases outside gene matches: 23. The CDR3 totals 22 residues. The CDR3, as DNA: TGTGCTCTTGGGGAACGACTCAGCACCACCGTGGGGGGGATTCAGTACACCGATAAACTCATCTTT. Its translation: CALGERLSTTVGGIQYTDKLIF.

This clone has just a few counts. Distinct nucleotide sequences in the sample also encode this CDR3. The V and J genes are TRDV2 and TRDJ1; a possible D gene is TRDD3 (6 bases). Looked up from germline, CDR1 is GEAIGNYY and CDR2 is EKD. Trimming left V 0 bases short and J 5 bases short, with 21 bases between. The CDR3 runs 17 residues. The CDR3 bases are TGTGCCTGTGACACCGTCGCCTGGGGCCCGCGAAGGGATAAACTCATCTTT. Residues: CACDTVAWGPRRDKLIF.

V usage is TRDV1 and J usage is TRDJ1, with 11 nucleotides matching TRDD3. The CDR3 has 25 amino acids. J was trimmed by 0 bases and V by 0 bases; bases with no gene match: 27. Per germline, CDR1 TSWWSYY and CDR2 QGS. The CDR3 DNA sequence: TGTGCTCTTGGGGAACTTTGGGCCTTCCTGCAACACTGGGGGATAGATAAGGCTTACACCGATAAACTCATCTTT. Encoded protein: CALGELWAFLQHWGIDKAYTDKLIF.

The chain has TRDV1 and TRDJ1, with 7 bases that match TRDD3. V lost 3 bases, J lost 0 bases, and 13 bases stayed unmatched. The CDR3 is 18 amino acids. The germline CDR1 and CDR2 sequences are TSWWSYY and QGS. The CDR3 is CALGDYLGAYPYTDKLIF. In nucleotides, the CDR3 is TGTGCTCTTGGGGATTACCTGGGGGCTTACCCCTACACCGATAAACTCATCTTT.

This clone was detected a few times. The V call is TRDV1, the J call TRDJ1; 8 nucleotides align to TRDD3. Looked up from germline, CDR1 is TSWWSYY and CDR2 is QGS. With V trimmed by 8 bases and J by 0 bases, 14 bases remained unmatched. The CDR3 runs 17 residues. Here the CDR3 DNA reads TGTGCTCTTTCGCCCCTACCCCGGGGGATATACACCGATAAACTCATCTTT. Its protein is CALSPLPRGIYTDKLIF.

This clone was counted a single time. A much larger clone lies a single base off, so this may be a read error. V usage is TRDV2 and J usage is TRDJ1; no clear D gene. The CDR3 runs to 17 residues. Germline CDR1 and CDR2: GEAIGNYY and EKD. The CDR3 nucleotides read TGTGCCTGTGCCACCCGAAAGGCGTTTGAGGTTGCCGATAAACTCATCTTT. Residues: CACATRKAFEVADKLIF.

The chain employs TRDV1 and TRDJ1, with D possibly being TRDD2 (5 bases). V dropped 6 bases and J dropped 0 bases, with 14 bases sitting between them. The CDR3 is 15 amino acids. The germline V gene has CDR1 TSWWSYY and CDR2 QGS. CDR3 region: CALGPRLQYTDKLIF. The CDR3 nucleotides read TGTGCTCTTGGACCCCGCCTACAGTACACCGATAAACTCATCTTT.

This clone was recorded once. The chain has TRDV1 and TRDJ1; 8 bases align to TRDD3. The ends lost 2 bases at V and 0 bases at J; junction bases unmatched: 26. This CDR3 contains 23 residues. Germline assignment: CDR1 TSWWSYY and CDR2 QGS. CDR3 sequence: CALGEGSSAFLRDTGVYTDKLIF. For the CDR3, the DNA is TGTGCTCTTGGGGAAGGGTCATCGGCGTTCCTAAGGGATACGGGAGTGTACACCGATAAACTCATCTTT.

V and J are TRDV1 and TRDJ1; tentative D call: TRDD3 (5 bases). There are 18 residues in the CDR3. V was shortened by 7 bases and J by 7 bases, with 31 bases between the two germline ends. The germline CDR1 and CDR2 sequences are TSWWSYY and QGS. CDR3 in amino acids: CALAQTCDIRGGSPKLIF. The CDR3 DNA follows: TGTGCTCTTGCCCAAACGTGCGACATCCGGGGGGGGTCCCCTAAACTCATCTTT.

This chain links TRDV1 with TRDJ1; D perhaps matches TRDD3 (5 bases). This CDR3 has 19 amino acids. The V gene lost 2 bases and the J gene lost 0 bases, with 22 bases spanning the gap. CDR1 is TSWWSYY and CDR2 is QGS in the germline V gene. The CDR3 reads CALGELGSDSPGYTDKLIF. CDR3 coding DNA: TGTGCTCTTGGGGAATTGGGATCGGATTCCCCCGGGTACACCGATAAACTCATCTTT.

The chain couples TRDV1 to TRDJ1, with D possibly TRDD2 on 5 matching bases. The CDR3 is made up of 17 amino acids. The germline V gene encodes CDR1 TSWWSYY and CDR2 QGS. Deletions cut 3 bases from V and 1 base from J, with 18 bases between. CDR3 sequence: CALGDPPTSPATDKLIF. Here the CDR3 DNA reads TGTGCTCTTGGGGATCCACCTACGAGCCCGGCCACCGATAAACTCATCTTT.

The V call is TRDV1, the J call TRDJ1, with TRDD3 identical over 10 bases. Germline V lookup: CDR1 TSWWSYY, CDR2 QGS. The V and J ends lost 0 bases and 0 bases, in that order; junction bases with no gene match: 13. This CDR3 is 20 amino acids long. CDR3 DNA sequence: TGTGCTCTTGGGGAACTCTACGTCCGGGGGATACGTGGGGACACCGATAAACTCATCTTT. This codes for CALGELYVRGIRGDTDKLIF.

As concerns this clone: The identical CDR3 is also encoded by other nucleotide sequences in the sample. This chain joins TRDV1 and TRDJ1, with TRDD3 as a possible D gene (5 bases). The CDR3 is 22 residues long. Trimming took 1 base from V and 0 from J, leaving 30 bases between them. Germline CDR1 TSWWSYY, CDR2 QGS. CDR3 sequence reads: CALGEPIYSRGPSETYTDKLIF. The DNA of the CDR3 is TGTGCTCTTGGGGAACCCATTTATTCCCGGGGACCGTCCGAGACGTACACCGATAAACTCATCTTT.

J is TRDJ1 and V is TRDV1; TRDD2 might be the D (7 bases). From germline, CDR1 is TSWWSYY and CDR2 QGS. CDR3 size: 19 residues. Trimming shortened V by 1 base and J by 3 bases, and 24 bases separated the two germline ends. The CDR3 coding sequence is TGTGCTCTTGGGGAACGTTCCTACTTTTACTGGGAAGGTGCCGATAAACTCATCTTT. Amino acids: CALGERSYFYWEGADKLIF.

This clone has just a few counts. The V gene is TRDV1, the J gene TRDJ1; tentatively, D is TRDD1 (5 bases). The CDR3 covers 20 residues. CDR1 and CDR2 from the germline V gene are TSWWSYY and QGS. V gave up 2 bases and J gave up 3 bases, with 28 bases separating them. CDR3 DNA: TGTGCTCTTGGGGAAGGCATATTCCGTACTGAACCGAAATTCCCCGATAAACTCATCTTT. Its translation: CALGEGIFRTEPKFPDKLIF.

V usage is TRDV1 and J usage is TRDJ1, with D perhaps given as TRDD2 or TRDD3 (7 bases each). The CDR3 is made up of 27 amino acids. Trimming pared 1 base from V and 4 bases from J, leaving 49 bases between. The germline V gene has CDR1 TSWWSYY and CDR2 QGS. This CDR3 reads CALGERIQRESFLLSPTGVLAGDKLIF. For the CDR3, the DNA is TGTGCTCTTGGGGAACGAATCCAAAGGGAATCATTCCTACTATCACCTACTGGGGTCCTAGCGGGCGATAAACTCATCTTT.

This clone has only a few counts. This chain joins TRDV1 and TRDJ1; D might be TRDD3 (7 bases). Trimming cost V 3 bases and J 3 bases, with 38 bases left between them. Germline lookup yields CDR1 TSWWSYY and CDR2 QGS. There are 23 residues in the CDR3. CDR3 amino acids: CALGDTGGTFPCTEGYKPDKLIF. The CDR3 DNA reads TGTGCTCTTGGGGATACGGGGGGGACCTTCCCTTGTACTGAGGGATACAAACCCGATAAACTCATCTTT.

This clone appeared a few times. This chain uses TRDV1 with TRDJ1; 9 bases line up with TRDD3. The CDR3 totals 19 residues. Germline V gene data show CDR1 as TSWWSYY and CDR2 as QGS. V was pared by 4 bases and J by 1 base, with 16 bases of the junction left unmatched. The DNA for the CDR3 is TGTGCTCTTGGGGCATCCTTCCTCGAACTGGGGGACCGCACCGATAAACTCATCTTT. Its protein product is CALGASFLELGDRTDKLIF.

This rearrangement joins TRDV1 to TRDJ1, with TRDD3 matching over 9 bases. The CDR3 is made up of 23 amino acids. Trimming at V came to 1 base and at J to 0 bases, leaving 24 bases not matched to a gene. CDR1 and CDR2 (germline): TSWWSYY, QGS. The CDR3 DNA is TGTGCTCTTGGGGAACCCGGTGGGGGTTCCTACGGGGGATACCGATCGTACACCGATAAACTCATCTTT. Residues: CALGEPGGGSYGGYRSYTDKLIF.

This clone has a single count. The chain links TRDV1 to TRDJ1, with D perhaps TRDD3 (6 bases). The CDR3 loop spans 21 amino acids. Germline V gene lookup returns CDR1 TSWWSYY and CDR2 QGS. The V and J ends lost 1 base and 2 bases respectively, with 29 bases between them. CDR3 region: CALGEPQSLRRGKKGTDKLIF. The DNA for the CDR3 is TGTGCTCTTGGGGAACCTCAATCATTACGCCGGGGGAAGAAGGGAACCGATAAACTCATCTTT.

This chain joins TRDV2 and TRDJ1; 9 nucleotides agree with TRDD2. The CDR3 spans 21 residues. Per the germline V gene, CDR1 is GEAIGNYY and CDR2 is EKD. Trimming at V came to 9 bases and at J to 1 base, leaving 29 bases not matched to a gene. The CDR3 DNA reads TGTGCCACAACCGAGCCTTCCTACCTACGACGTATAGGGCGGTGCACCGATAAACTCATCTTT. Amino acid sequence: CATTEPSYLRRIGRCTDKLIF.

In its sample, this clone was seen a few times. The rearrangement uses TRDV1 and TRDJ1; 10 positions match TRDD3. V was pared by 0 bases and J by 0 bases, with 13 bases of the junction left unmatched. The CDR3 consists of 20 residues. Germline values: CDR1 TSWWSYY, CDR2 QGS. The CDR3 DNA reads as TGTGCTCTTGGGGAACTATCCCTACTACGTGGGGGATACCACACCGATAAACTCATCTTT. Residues: CALGELSLLRGGYHTDKLIF.

This clone was recorded many times. The chain carries TRDV2 and TRDJ1, with TRDD3 matching 9 bases. CDR3 length equals 18 residues. Germline trimming cut 0 bases from V and 3 bases from J; bases unmatched to any gene: 13. The V gene's germline CDR1 is GEAIGNYY and CDR2 EKD. The CDR3 spells CACDTLQLVGDIADKLIF. Written as DNA, the CDR3 is TGTGCCTGTGACACCCTCCAGTTGGTGGGGGATATCGCCGATAAACTCATCTTT.

The chain is built from TRDV1 and TRDJ1; TRDD3 might be the D (6 bases). The germline V gene encodes CDR1 TSWWSYY and CDR2 QGS. CDR3 size: 19 residues. CDR3 in DNA: TGTGCGCTAGGGAGGCTCTCTCCCTTGGTGGGGGTCTACACCGATAAACTCATCTTT. Translation gives CALGRLSPLVGVYTDKLIF.

This clone came up a few times. The V and J genes are TRDV1 and TRDJ1; 10 nucleotides match TRDD3. The CDR3 runs 21 residues. Looked up from germline, CDR1 is TSWWSYY and CDR2 is QGS. The V segment lost 5 bases and the J segment 2 bases; nucleotides outside the gene matches: 23. Here the CDR3 DNA reads TGTGCTCTTGGGAACCAAACACCTACGCGGGGGATACGAAGGTGTACCGATAAACTCATCTTT. As protein: CALGNQTPTRGIRRCTDKLIF.

V is TRDV1 and J is TRDJ1, with D maybe TRDD2 (5 bases). The CDR3 sequence is 20 residues long. CDR1 is TSWWSYY and CDR2 is QGS in the germline V gene. The germline V and J ends were trimmed by 1 base and 0 bases, with 24 bases remaining between them. In DNA, the CDR3 is TGTGCTCTTGGGGAACGGTCCGGCCTTCGCCCGTATCCGTACACCGATAAACTCATCTTT. Translation gives CALGERSGLRPYPYTDKLIF.

The chain has TRDV1 and TRDJ1; 7 bases line up with TRDD3. V dropped 2 bases and J dropped 4; count of bases not matched to a gene: 19. This CDR3 contains 19 residues. CDR1 is TSWWSYY, CDR2 QGS, per germline. CDR3 DNA sequence: TGTGCTCTTGGGGAAATTCGACGAGGGATACTCCTAGTAGGCGATAAACTCATCTTT. Protein product: CALGEIRRGILLVGDKLIF.

In this sample, this clone turned up once. V is TRDV1 and J is TRDJ1; no definite D call. The CDR3 is 14 residues long. V was shortened by 8 bases and J by 2 bases, with 15 bases between the two germline ends. Germline-derived CDR1 and CDR2 are TSWWSYY and QGS. The CDR3 sequence is CALCMRRRTDKLIF. CDR3 in DNA: TGTGCTCTTTGTATGAGGCGGAGGACCGATAAACTCATCTTT.